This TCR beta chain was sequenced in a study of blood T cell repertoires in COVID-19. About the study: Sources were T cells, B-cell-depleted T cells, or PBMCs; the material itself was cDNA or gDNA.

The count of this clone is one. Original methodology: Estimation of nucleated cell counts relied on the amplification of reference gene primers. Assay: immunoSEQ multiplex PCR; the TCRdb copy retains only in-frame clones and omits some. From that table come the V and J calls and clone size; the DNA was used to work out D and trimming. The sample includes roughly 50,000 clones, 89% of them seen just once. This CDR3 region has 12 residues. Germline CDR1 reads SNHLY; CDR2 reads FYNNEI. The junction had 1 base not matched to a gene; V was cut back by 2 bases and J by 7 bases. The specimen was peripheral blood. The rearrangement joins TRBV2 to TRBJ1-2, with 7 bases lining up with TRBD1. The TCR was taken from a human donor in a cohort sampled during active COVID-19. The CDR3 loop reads CASSEQGVGYTF. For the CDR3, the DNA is TGTGCCAGCAGTGAACAGGGGGTTGGCTACACCTTC.